The 28 T cell receptor beta chains below come from one sample, sequenced in a study of T cell changes during pregnancy in multiple sclerosis. Generated by immunoSEQ multiplex PCR, the TCRdb table keeps only in-frame clones and is missing some. Of fewer than 85,000 clones in the sample, 85% to 95% were seen once. The source material was peripheral blood, sampled after pregnancy. The origin of the receptors is a female donor in good health, enrolled as a control in a pregnancy study.

The chain recombines TRBV10-3 with TRBJ2-7; TRBD2 aligns across 14 bases. V lost 5 bases, J lost 2 bases, and 5 bases stayed unmatched. This CDR3 region has 16 residues. Germline V gives CDR1 ENHRY, CDR2 SYGVKD. The CDR3 DNA reads TGTGCCATCAGTAGGACTAGCGGGGGGTTAACCTACGAGCAGTACTTC. This encodes CAISRTSGGLTYEQYF.

The V and J genes are TRBV10-2 and TRBJ2-2, with D maybe TRBD1 (6 bases). The CDR3 is made up of 14 amino acids. Germline CDR1 WSHSY, CDR2 SAAADI. V gave up 6 bases and J gave up 5 bases, with 13 bases separating them. The CDR3 DNA reads as TGCGCCAGCAGCGGACAGCTAGGGACCGGGGAGCTGTTTTTT. This translates into CASSGQLGTGELFF.

CDR3 in DNA: TGTGCCAGTACCACCCGACAGGGGGGTAGCACAGATACGCAGTATTTT. Translated: CASTTRQGGSTDTQYF. V and J are TRBV19 and TRBJ2-3; 9 nucleotides agree with TRBD1. Germline CDR1 reads LNHDA; CDR2 reads SQIVND (reference sequence). This CDR3 is 16 amino acids long. J gave up 0 bases and V 7 bases, and 8 bases lay outside the gene matches.

V and J are TRBV2 and TRBJ1-4; D perhaps matches TRBD1 (5 bases). Looked up from germline, CDR1 is SNHLY and CDR2 is FYNNEI. The CDR3 totals 14 residues. V gave up 4 bases and J gave up 6 bases, with 12 bases separating them. CDR3 DNA: TGTGCCAGCAGTGGGGGGGGTGGGGATGAAAAACTGTTTTTT. Its protein is CASSGGGGDEKLFF.

The chain links TRBV25-1 to TRBJ2-1; 9 bases match TRBD1. There are 16 residues in the CDR3. V gave up 6 bases and J gave up 6 bases; unmatched junction bases: 12. Looked up from germline, CDR1 is MGHDK and CDR2 is SYGVNS. For the CDR3, the DNA is TGTGCCAGCAGGGCCCTTCCGGGACAGGGAGGCAATGAGCAGTTCTTC. Translation gives CASRALPGQGGNEQFF. The full variable domain, with the rest looked up from reference TRBV25-1 and TRBJ2-1, is EADIYQTPRYLVIGTGKKITLECSQTMGHDKMYWYQQDPGMELHLIHYSYGVNSTEKGDLSSESTVSRIRTEHFPLTLESARPSHTSQYLCASRALPGQGGNEQFFGPGTRLTVL.

The chain has TRBV28 and TRBJ1-3; 9 bases agree with TRBD1. The CDR3 is made up of 14 amino acids. V dropped 6 bases and J dropped 8; count of bases not matched to a gene: 8. In germline, CDR1 is MDHEN, CDR2 SYDVKM. In DNA, the CDR3 is TGTGCCAGCAGGCCATTGACAGGGGGATACACCATATATTTT. It translates to CASRPLTGGYTIYF. Using reference TRBV28 and TRBJ1-3 for the parts outside the CDR3, the full variable domain is DVKVTQSSRYLVKRTGEKVFLECVQDMDHENMFWYRQDPGLGLRLIYFSYDVKMKEKGDIPEGYSVSREKKERFSLILESASTNQTSMYLCASRPLTGGYTIYFGEGSWLTVV.

This clone appeared a single time. V is TRBV29-1 and J is TRBJ1-2; 8 bases line up with TRBD1. The J segment lost 2 bases and the V segment lost 5 bases, leaving 7 bases of the junction unmatched. The CDR3 sequence is 14 residues long. Germline CDR1 SQVTM, CDR2 ANQGSEA. DNA for the CDR3: TGCAGCGTTAAGGGACAGGATAGCAACTATGGCTACACCTTC. Protein: CSVKGQDSNYGYTF.

This chain joins TRBV7-8 and TRBJ1-2; tentative D call: TRBD1 (6 bases). The CDR3 contains 15 residues. Trimming stripped 5 bases from V and 3 bases from J, with 16 bases between. The germline gives CDR1 SGHVS, CDR2 FQNEAQ. CDR3 sequence reads: CASSPDGQGYYGYTF. Here the CDR3 DNA reads TGTGCCAGCAGCCCAGACGGGCAGGGGTACTATGGCTACACCTTC.

This chain uses TRBV11-2 with TRBJ2-7; perhaps TRBD1 as D (5 bases). The CDR3 length is 14 residues. Germline V gene data show CDR1 as SGHAT and CDR2 as FQNNGV. Trimming shortened V by 0 bases and J by 0 bases, and 6 bases separated the two germline ends. The CDR3 DNA reads TGTGCCAGCAGCTTAGAGGGGCTCTCCTACGAGCAGTACTTC. Protein product: CASSLEGLSYEQYF.

The J gene is TRBJ2-3, the V gene TRBV27; possibly TRBD1 for D (7 bases). The CDR3 runs to 13 residues. Germline values: CDR1 MNHEY, CDR2 SMNVEV (reference sequence). V was pared by 5 bases and J by 4 bases, with 10 bases between. The CDR3 coding sequence is TGTGCCAGCAGTGTCAGGGGGGCAGATACGCAGTATTTT. Translated, it gives CASSVRGADTQYF.

This sequence joins TRBV9 and TRBJ2-1, with D maybe TRBD2 (5 bases). CDR1 and CDR2 from the germline V gene are SGDLS and YYNGEE. This CDR3 is 15 amino acids long. Trimming removed 3 bases at V and 6 bases at J, with 16 bases between. CDR3 sequence: CASSAKTSLSNEQFF. The CDR3 region has the DNA TGTGCCAGCAGCGCCAAAACTAGTTTGTCCAATGAGCAGTTCTTC.

This chain joins TRBV5-1 and TRBJ1-5; D gene uncertain. Between the trimmed V and J ends, which lost 0 bases and 2 bases, there was a span of 6 bases. Germline V gene data show CDR1 as SGHRS and CDR2 as YFSETQ. The CDR3 covers 14 residues. CDR3 coding DNA: TGCGCCAGCAGCTTGGGGGCCGGCAATCAGCCCCAGCATTTT. The encoded protein is CASSLGAGNQPQHF.

V gene TRBV5-6 combines with J gene TRBJ1-5; D ambiguous. From germline, CDR1 is SGHDT and CDR2 YYEEEE. CDR3 length equals 14 residues. V was pared by 4 bases and J by 4 bases, with 12 bases between. CDR3 bases: TGTGCCAGCAGCCCTTGGGCAGGTAATCAGCCCCAGCATTTT. Its protein product is CASSPWAGNQPQHF.

The V call is TRBV6-1, the J call TRBJ2-2; the match to TRBD1 covers 10 bases. The CDR3 consists of 15 residues. CDR1 is MNHNS, CDR2 SASEGT, per germline. V lost 6 bases to trimming and J lost 7 bases; unmatched junction nucleotides: 8. The CDR3: CASSHGTGDVGELFF. The DNA of the CDR3 is TGTGCCAGCAGCCACGGGACAGGGGACGTCGGGGAGCTGTTTTTT.

The chain has TRBV7-2 and TRBJ2-7, with TRBD1 matching 9 bases. V was pared by 5 bases and J by 4 bases, with 9 bases of the junction left unmatched. The CDR3 consists of 15 residues. Germline V gene sequence: CDR1 SGHTA, CDR2 FQGNSA. The CDR3 spells CASSTVGQGTYEQYF. CDR3 DNA sequence: TGTGCCAGCAGCACAGTAGGACAGGGGACTTACGAGCAGTACTTC.

This chain uses TRBV5-1 with TRBJ2-4, with D uncertain. Trimming shortened V by 0 bases and J by 12 bases, and 10 bases separated the two germline ends. This CDR3 has 12 amino acids. The germline gives CDR1 SGHRS, CDR2 YFSETQ. In nucleotides, the CDR3 is TGCGCCAGCAGCTTGGCCTCGTCCCGTCAGTACTTC. Residues: CASSLASSRQYF.

Only one count was recorded for this clone. The chain uses TRBV28 and TRBJ2-7, with a tentative D call TRBD2 (6 bases). V lost 3 bases, J lost 11 bases, and 17 bases lay in between. The CDR3 spans 13 residues. Germline-derived CDR1 and CDR2 are MDHEN and SYDVKM. CDR3 sequence: CASSLAGSLRKYF. The DNA of the CDR3 is TGTGCCAGCAGTTTGGCGGGGAGCCTTCGGAAGTACTTC.

This clone was recorded once. The J gene is TRBJ2-6, the V gene TRBV19; D is possibly TRBD2 (5 bases). The germline V gene has CDR1 LNHDA and CDR2 SQIVND (reference sequence). The ends were cut back, 3 bases at V and 3 bases at J, with 9 bases in the middle. This CDR3 is 15 amino acids long. This CDR3 is CASSMSGNGANVLTF. In DNA, the CDR3 is TGTGCCAGTAGTATGTCGGGGAATGGGGCCAACGTCCTGACTTTC.

The chain uses TRBV6-6 and TRBJ2-2; D may be TRBD1 (5 bases). Germline lookup yields CDR1 MNHNY and CDR2 SVGAGI (reference sequence). This CDR3 region has 14 residues. V lost 2 bases and J lost 6, with 10 bases in between. Here the CDR3 reads CASSYQGESGELFF. As DNA, the CDR3 is TGTGCCAGCAGTTACCAAGGGGAATCCGGGGAGCTGTTTTTT.

Here the CDR3 DNA reads TGTGCCAGCAGCCTAGGGACAGGGGAAGCCAAAAACATTCAGTACTTC. The encoded protein is CASSLGTGEAKNIQYF. The gene calls are TRBV7-9 and TRBJ2-4; 10 positions agree with TRBD1. V lost 5 bases to trimming and J lost 0 bases; unmatched junction nucleotides: 4. This CDR3 comprises 16 residues. The germline CDR1 and CDR2 sequences are SEHNR and FQNEAQ (reference sequence).

The chain is built from TRBV5-4 and TRBJ2-2, with 12 bases that match TRBD2. CDR1 SGHNT and CDR2 YYREEE come from the germline V gene (reference sequence). The CDR3 consists of 17 residues. Trimming at V came to 5 bases and at J to 6 bases, leaving 11 bases not matched to a gene. The CDR3 DNA sequence: TGTGCCAGCAGTCCTTCTAGCGGGAGGGCCTTGGCCGGGGAGCTGTTTTTT. This sequence encodes CASSPSSGRALAGELFF.

This chain connects TRBV25-1 to TRBJ1-1; 9 positions agree with TRBD1. This CDR3 has 13 amino acids. J was trimmed by 5 bases and V by 6 bases; bases with no gene match: 4. Germline values: CDR1 MGHDK, CDR2 SYGVNS. The CDR3 nucleotides read TGTGCCAGCAGGGGGACAGGGAAGACTGAAGCTTTCTTT. Protein product: CASRGTGKTEAFF.

The CDR3 DNA reads TGTGCCAGCACTGCCCCAGGCATTGCCTACGAGCAGTACTTC. Protein product: CASTAPGIAYEQYF. V is TRBV28 and J is TRBJ2-7; no firm D call. The germline CDR1 and CDR2 sequences are MDHEN and SYDVKM. The CDR3 sequence is 14 residues long. The ends were cut back, 7 bases at V and 2 bases at J, with 15 bases in the middle.

This clone was counted between two and nine times. The genes are TRBV10-2 and TRBJ2-1, with 9 nucleotides matching TRBD2. After removal of 2 bases from V and 2 bases from J, the junction contained 1 base not matched to a gene. Germline V gives CDR1 WSHSY, CDR2 SAAADI. The CDR3 covers 15 residues. CDR3 in amino acids: CASSEAGGAYNEQFF. The CDR3 DNA is TGCGCCAGCAGTGAGGCGGGGGGGGCCTACAATGAGCAGTTCTTC.

The chain recombines TRBV10-3 with TRBJ2-7; 10 nucleotides align to TRBD2. CDR1 and CDR2 (germline): ENHRY, SYGVKD. V gave up 5 bases and J gave up 6 bases; unmatched junction bases: 4. The CDR3 is made up of 13 amino acids. CDR3 in amino acids: CAISTSGMGEQYF. The CDR3 DNA follows: TGTGCCATCAGTACTAGCGGGATGGGCGAGCAGTACTTC.

The chain combines TRBV19 with TRBJ1-1; D gene unclear. The CDR3 extends over 12 amino acids. Trimming cost V 3 bases and J 2 bases, with 4 bases left between them. CDR1 and CDR2 (germline): LNHDA, SQIVND (reference sequence). The CDR3 region has the DNA TGTGCCAGTAGTATTTATAACACTGAAGCTTTCTTT. Encoded protein: CASSIYNTEAFF.

This chain links TRBV29-1 with TRBJ1-5, with D possibly being TRBD1 (5 bases). This CDR3 contains 18 residues. Trimming took off 7 bases at V and 0 bases at J, with 25 bases between the two ends. Germline V CDR1 and CDR2: SQVTM, ANQGSEA. The CDR3 spells CSGKPKPGTGDSNQPQHF. In nucleotides, the CDR3 is TGCAGCGGAAAGCCAAAACCAGGGACGGGGGATAGCAATCAGCCCCAGCATTTT. Based on the CDR3 plus reference TRBV29-1 and TRBJ1-5, the full variable domain is SAVISQKPSRDICQRGTSLTIQCQVDSQVTMMFWYRQQPGQSLTLIATANQGSEATYESGFVIDKFPISRPNLTFSTLTVSNMSPEDSSIYLCSGKPKPGTGDSNQPQHFGDGTRLSIL.

The V and J genes are TRBV9 and TRBJ1-1, with D perhaps matching TRBD1 (6 bases). Germline V gene lookup returns CDR1 SGDLS and CDR2 YYNGEE. V was pared by 3 bases and J by 0 bases, with 9 bases between. The CDR3 consists of 14 residues. In DNA form, the CDR3 reads TGTGCCAGCAGCGGGACAGCTCTGAACACTGAAGCTTTCTTT. It codes for CASSGTALNTEAFF.